This TCR beta chain was found in a study of cytomegalovirus exposure and HLA in healthy donors. Background on the study: HLA-typed donors contributed 80 million to 85 million unique TCRs, which were held in an early data release.

The PCR had 60 Vbeta and 13 Jbeta primers. Clones were read by immunoSEQ multiplex PCR, and TCRdb kept only the in-frame ones, dropping some. The sample contains around 160,000 clones, just under 75% of which appear only once. Note on this clone: Antigen unknown.

Germline V gives CDR1 SQVTM, CDR2 ANQGSEA. V dropped 3 bases and J dropped 8 bases, with 7 bases sitting between them. The CDR3 sequence is 10 residues long. Study-level findings and limits: Analyzed later, most CMV-associated TCR beta chains appeared HLA-restricted. The study listed approximately 160 cytomegalovirus-associated TCR beta chains.

Although they were nominally healthy when sampled, donors likely had unrecorded immune exposures. The chain uses TRBV29-1 and TRBJ1-2, with D hard to call. Sequencing used PBMCs. The TCR comes from a woman between 18 and 29 years old in good health and CMV-seronegative. The CDR3 spells CSVELSGYTF. The CDR3 DNA is TGCAGCGTTGAGCTGAGCGGCTACACCTTC.